This record covers a single T cell receptor beta chain. This clone was seen many times. Its antigen remains unidentified. The junction and the germline gene differ at one end; a read error may be behind it. The read is 3 residues too short to cover the CDR3 end, so that end is filled in from the germline J gene. For sequencing input, CVID and control samples contributed equivalent amounts of genomic DNA. For every sample, a 60 bp segment covering the rearranged TCRbeta CDR3 region was amplified and then sequenced. The immunoSEQ assay, a bias-corrected multiplex PCR with high-throughput sequencing, was employed for TCRbeta amplification. In the source study's methods: Every unique nucleotide sequence was considered a clone and was annotated with V, D and J genes, copy number and frequency. Sequences were labeled productive if in frame, and non-productive if out of frame or containing stop codons. As previously described, Shannon's entropy was used to calculate clonality. The predicted amino acid sequences of productive clones were used to derive mean CDR3 Kyte-Doolittle hydropathy. Hierarchical clustering of scaled V gene usage was performed with the R hclust function using Manhattan distance and complete linkage. Clone sharing by CDR3 amino acid sequence was assessed by resampling 12 repertoires per group over 100 rounds. The repertoires were searched for 70 published EBV-specific and a few hundred published CMV-specific TCRbeta sequences. A couple of CVID samples yielding fewer than 10,000 sequences were excluded from analysis, leaving 42 CVID repertoires. The table comes from immuneACCESS by way of TCRdb, which keeps in-frame sequences with V and J called. Part of the clones is missing from these tables; in studies checked, under half for an unresolved V gene and the rest for unknown reasons. V and J calls and clone size are given by that table; D and trimming were obtained from the DNA. There are 50,000 to 55,000 clones in this sample, and none of them is a singleton. About 1.8% of the sample is taken by the ten largest.

The data derive from a study of T cell clonality in common variable immunodeficiency (dated by TCRdb to between 2015 and 2017). Here is what the overall study found, with its caveats: TCRbeta clonality was higher in CVID subjects than in healthy controls (t-test p = 0.018), and the increase was most characteristic of about a third of subjects. Although equal DNA input was used, an average of approximately 82,000 unique sequences per sample was obtained for controls, compared with 30,000 to 35,000 for CVID samples. CVID subjects shared fewer TCRbeta clones with each other than healthy controls did (p < 0.0001). Differences among patients in the CVID cohort limited the correlations between repertoire features and clinical complications. CVID TCRbeta sequences were reported to have fewer deletions and N-nucleotide insertions and to lack highly modified clones with 13 or more V deletions. The authors noted that sequencing repertoires of T cell subpopulations would be needed to clarify what caused the increased clonality in CVID.

Its CDR3 holds 17 amino acids, cysteine through phenylalanine. The 42 bases shown cover part of the CDR3, and their frame starts at base 1. Sequences LGHNA (CDR1) and YNFKEQ (CDR2) are obtained from the germline V gene. Both CVID patients and healthy controls were predominantly of Caucasian heritage. Heparinized peripheral whole blood samples of 5 to 8 ml were collected from each donor. Genomic DNA from adults with common variable immune deficiency (CVID) and from healthy adult controls was used for sequencing of TCRbeta CDR3 repertoires. There were 22 healthy adult volunteers in the control group (about 12 female and some ten male), ranging in age from 23 to 66 years, with a mean age of around 35. Diluted blood was subjected to density centrifugation over Hypaque 1077 or Ficoll-Paque for isolation of peripheral blood mononuclear cells. Genomic DNA was obtained from unsorted mononuclear cells using either Qiagen column purification or a centrifugation-based method.

Sample: peripheral blood mononuclear cells. The sequence was obtained from a person between 18 and 75 years old in good health. The rearrangement joined TRBV4-2 to TRBJ1-6, with no confident D gene call. The CDR3 region has the sequence CASSQDYPGRGNSPLHF. CDR3 DNA, as far as it was read: TGCGCCAGCAGCCAAGATTACCCTGGCCGGGGAAATTCACCC.